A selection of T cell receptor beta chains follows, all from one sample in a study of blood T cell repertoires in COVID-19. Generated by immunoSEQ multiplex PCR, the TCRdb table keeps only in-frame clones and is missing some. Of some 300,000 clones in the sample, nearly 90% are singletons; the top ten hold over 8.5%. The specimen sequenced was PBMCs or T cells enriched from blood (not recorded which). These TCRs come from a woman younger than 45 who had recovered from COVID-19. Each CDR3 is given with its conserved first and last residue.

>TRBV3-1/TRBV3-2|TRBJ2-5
CASSQDQTRQETQYF
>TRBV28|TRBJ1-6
CASREDGSFVSSPLHF
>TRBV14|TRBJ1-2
CASSQDLYGYTF
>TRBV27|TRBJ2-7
CASSVTSGVYEQYF
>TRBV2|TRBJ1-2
CASLPTQGYGYTF
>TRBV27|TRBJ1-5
CASSLAWASPQHF
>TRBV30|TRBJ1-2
CAWSGVTGNGYTF
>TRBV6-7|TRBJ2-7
CASRGTPSSYEQYF
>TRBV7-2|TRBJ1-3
CASSLGFSSGNTIYF
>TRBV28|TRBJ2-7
CASRRGLLSYEQYF
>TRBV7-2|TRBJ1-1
CASRRVMNTEAFF
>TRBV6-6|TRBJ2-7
CASSPRRRLSQPYEQYF
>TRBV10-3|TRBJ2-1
CANRPTVENEQFF
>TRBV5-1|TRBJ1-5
CASSLEGRGPQHF
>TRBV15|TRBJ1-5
CATSRDPVNQPQHF
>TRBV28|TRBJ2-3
CASSPSGRASTDTQYF